This passage covers 11 T cell receptor beta chains from one sample sequenced in a study of OX40 agonist ivuxolimab in advanced cancers. Sequenced by immunoSEQ multiplex PCR; TCRdb stores in-frame clones only, minus some. The top ten clones hold under 25% of a sample with under 35,000 clones, around 83% of them seen once. The specimen comprised CD4+ or CD8+ T cells sorted from blood, sampled in a trial of the OX40 agonist ivuxolimab. These receptors came from an adult with an advanced solid tumor such as melanoma, head and neck, liver or kidney cancer.

The chain links TRBV28 to TRBJ2-6, with D possibly matching TRBD2 (5 bases). CDR1 MDHEN and CDR2 SYDVKM come from the germline V gene. V gave up 2 bases and J gave up 0 bases, with 5 bases separating them. The CDR3 is 15 amino acids. The CDR3 DNA sequence: TGTGCCAGCAGTTTAGAGGGCTCTGGGGCCAACGTCCTGACTTTC. This sequence encodes CASSLEGSGANVLTF.

This clone occurred once. Written as DNA, the CDR3 is TGTGCCAGACAGGCTAGCGGGAGGTCCGTGCAGTATTTT. This gives the protein CARQASGRSVQYF. J is TRBJ2-3 and V is TRBV6-1; TRBD2 aligns across 11 bases. V trimming: 9 bases; J trimming: 11 bases; junction bases outside the gene matches: 10. This CDR3 has 13 residues. Germline CDR1 and CDR2: MNHNS and SASEGT.

The gene calls are TRBV9 and TRBJ2-3, with D possibly matching TRBD2 (5 bases). The CDR3 has 15 residues. Germline assignment: CDR1 SGDLS and CDR2 YYNGEE. V lost 4 bases and J 0 bases, leaving 12 bases between the germline ends. CDR3 nucleotides: TGTGCCAGCAGCTCGAGCGGAGTTAGCACAGATACGCAGTATTTT. This codes for CASSSSGVSTDTQYF.

The chain couples TRBV11-3 to TRBJ2-1; 14 nucleotides line up with TRBD2. Per germline, CDR1 SGHNT and CDR2 YENEEA. The V segment lost 5 bases and the J segment 6 bases; nucleotides outside the gene matches: 6. This CDR3 is 16 amino acids long. DNA for the CDR3: TGTGCCAGCAGCCCCTCCGGACTAGCGGGAGGCAATGAGCAGTTCTTC. This translates into CASSPSGLAGGNEQFF.

The J gene is TRBJ2-7, the V gene TRBV4-3, with D perhaps given as TRBD1 or TRBD2 (5 bases each). Trimming left V 5 bases short and J 4 bases short, with 18 bases between. CDR3 length: 15 amino acids. Germline lookup yields CDR1 LGHNA and CDR2 YSLEER. Here the CDR3 reads CASSAGTATSYEQYF. CDR3 bases: TGCGCCAGCAGCGCCGGGACCGCAACCAGTTACGAGCAGTACTTC.

This clone was detected once. V gene TRBV21-1 combines with J gene TRBJ2-7. TRBV21-1 has pseudogene status. The CDR3 loop spans 13 amino acids. CDR3 region: CASSKGASYEQYF. As DNA, the CDR3 is TGTGCCAGCAGCAAAGGGGCTAGCTACGAGCAGTACTTC.

This chain joins TRBV15 and TRBJ2-7, with 11 nucleotides matching TRBD2. V shed 3 bases and J 3 bases; nucleotides not matched to a gene: 4. This CDR3 is 15 amino acids long. Germline V gives CDR1 LNHNV, CDR2 YYDKDF (reference sequence). The CDR3: CATSSKGTSGYEQYF. The CDR3 DNA is TGTGCCACCAGCAGCAAGGGGACTAGCGGCTACGAGCAGTACTTC.

The rearrangement uses TRBV28 and TRBJ2-1, with D perhaps matching TRBD2 (5 bases). The CDR3 spans 16 residues. V was pared by 6 bases and J by 3 bases, with 18 bases between. Per germline, CDR1 MDHEN and CDR2 SYDVKM. CDR3 loop: CASSLLEPRDYNEQFF. The CDR3 region has the DNA TGTGCCAGCAGCCTCCTGGAACCCCGGGACTACAATGAGCAGTTCTTC.

This clone was observed a handful of times. The chain joins TRBV11-2 to TRBJ2-1, with unresolved D. V lost 2 bases, J lost 10 bases, and 6 bases lay in between. Germline values: CDR1 SGHAT, CDR2 FQNNGV. The CDR3 has 11 amino acids. The CDR3 DNA follows: TGTGCCAGCAGCTTACCCCTCGAGCAGTTCTTC. Residues: CASSLPLEQFF.

The chain carries TRBV13 and TRBJ2-7; 9 bases map to TRBD2. Trimming at V came to 4 bases and at J to 4 bases, leaving 11 bases not matched to a gene. CDR1 is PRHDT, CDR2 FYEKMQ, per germline (reference sequence). This CDR3 comprises 16 residues. The CDR3 spells CASSSLSGSVGYEQYF. The CDR3 coding sequence is TGTGCCAGCAGCTCTCTTAGCGGGAGTGTCGGGTACGAGCAGTACTTC.

The rearrangement uses TRBV7-9 and TRBJ2-7, with 12 nucleotides matching TRBD2. V lost 5 bases to trimming and J lost 3 bases; unmatched junction nucleotides: 11. The CDR3 length is 17 residues. Germline values: CDR1 SEHNR, CDR2 FQNEAQ (reference sequence). This CDR3 reads CASSPGASGRAFYEQYF. In nucleotides, the CDR3 is TGTGCCAGCAGCCCCGGCGCTAGCGGGAGGGCCTTCTACGAGCAGTACTTC.